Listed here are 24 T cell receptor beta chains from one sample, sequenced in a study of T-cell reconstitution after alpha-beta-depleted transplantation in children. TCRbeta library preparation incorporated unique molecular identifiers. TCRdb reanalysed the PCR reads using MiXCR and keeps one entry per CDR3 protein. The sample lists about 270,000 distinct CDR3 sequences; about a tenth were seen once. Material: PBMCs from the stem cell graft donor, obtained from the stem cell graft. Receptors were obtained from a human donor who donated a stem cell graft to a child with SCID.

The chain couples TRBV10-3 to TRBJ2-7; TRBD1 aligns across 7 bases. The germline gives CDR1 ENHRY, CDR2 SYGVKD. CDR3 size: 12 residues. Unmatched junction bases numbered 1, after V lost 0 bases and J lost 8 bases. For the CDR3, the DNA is TGTGCCATCAGTGAGTCGGGACAGCAGCAGTACTTC. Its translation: CAISESGQQQYF.

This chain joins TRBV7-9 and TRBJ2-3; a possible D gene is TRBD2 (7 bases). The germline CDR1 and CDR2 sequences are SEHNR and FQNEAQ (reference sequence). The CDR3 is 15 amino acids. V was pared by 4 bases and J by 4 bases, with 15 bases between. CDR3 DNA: TGTGCCAGCAGCTCTCCGTCGCGGGGGCCAGATACGCAGTATTTT. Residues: CASSSPSRGPDTQYF.

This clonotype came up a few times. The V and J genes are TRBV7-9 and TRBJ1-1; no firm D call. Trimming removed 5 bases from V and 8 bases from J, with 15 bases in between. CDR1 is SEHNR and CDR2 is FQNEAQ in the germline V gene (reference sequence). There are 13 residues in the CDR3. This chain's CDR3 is CASSTPNGKEAFF. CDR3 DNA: TGTGCCAGCAGCACCCCAAACGGGAAGGAAGCTTTCTTT. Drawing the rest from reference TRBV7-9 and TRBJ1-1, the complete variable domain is DTGVSQNPRHKITKRGQNVTFRCDPISEHNRLYWYRQTLGQGPEFLTYFQNEAQLEKSRLLSDRFSAERPKGSFSTLEIQRTEQGDSAMYLCASSTPNGKEAFFGQGTRLTVV.

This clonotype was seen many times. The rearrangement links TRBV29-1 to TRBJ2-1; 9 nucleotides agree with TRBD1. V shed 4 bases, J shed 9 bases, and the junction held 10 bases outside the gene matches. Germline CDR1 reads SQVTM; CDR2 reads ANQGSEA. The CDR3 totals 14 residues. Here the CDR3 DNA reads TGCAGCGTTGTAATACAGGGGGCGCAGAGTGAGCAGTTCTTC. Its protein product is CSVVIQGAQSEQFF.

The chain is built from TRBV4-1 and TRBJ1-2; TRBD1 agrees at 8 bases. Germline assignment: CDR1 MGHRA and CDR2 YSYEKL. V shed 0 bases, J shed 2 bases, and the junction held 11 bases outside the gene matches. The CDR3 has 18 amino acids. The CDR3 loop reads CASSQDQILTGANYGYTF. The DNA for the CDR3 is TGCGCCAGCAGCCAAGATCAGATCCTGACAGGGGCCAACTATGGCTACACCTTC.

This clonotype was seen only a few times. CDR3 amino acids: CASSEEFLGTGELFF. DNA of the CDR3: TGTGCCAGCAGTGAAGAGTTCCTTGGCACCGGGGAGCTGTTTTTT. The rearrangement joins TRBV2 to TRBJ2-2; D is unresolved. Trimming took off 1 base at V and 4 bases at J, with 10 bases between the two ends. The germline V gene has CDR1 SNHLY and CDR2 FYNNEI. The CDR3 spans 15 residues.

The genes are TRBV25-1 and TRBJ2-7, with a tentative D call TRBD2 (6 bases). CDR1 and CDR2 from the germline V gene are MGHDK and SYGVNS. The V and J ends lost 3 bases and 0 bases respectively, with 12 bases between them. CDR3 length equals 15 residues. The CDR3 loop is CASSDRRDSSYEQYF. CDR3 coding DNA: TGTGCCAGCAGTGATCGCCGGGACTCCTCCTACGAGCAGTACTTC.

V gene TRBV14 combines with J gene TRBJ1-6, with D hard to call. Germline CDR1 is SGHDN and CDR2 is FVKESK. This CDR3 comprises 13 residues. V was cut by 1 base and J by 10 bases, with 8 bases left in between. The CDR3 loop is CASSQVRQSPLHF. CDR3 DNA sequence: TGTGCCAGCAGCCAAGTCCGGCAATCACCCCTCCACTTT.

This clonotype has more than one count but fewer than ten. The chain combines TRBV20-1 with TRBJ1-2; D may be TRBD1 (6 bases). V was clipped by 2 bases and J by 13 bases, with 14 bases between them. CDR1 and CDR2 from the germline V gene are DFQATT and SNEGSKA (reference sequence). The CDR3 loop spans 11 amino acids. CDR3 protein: CSARQGSGATF. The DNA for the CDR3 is TGCAGTGCTAGACAGGGGAGTGGTGCCACCTTC.

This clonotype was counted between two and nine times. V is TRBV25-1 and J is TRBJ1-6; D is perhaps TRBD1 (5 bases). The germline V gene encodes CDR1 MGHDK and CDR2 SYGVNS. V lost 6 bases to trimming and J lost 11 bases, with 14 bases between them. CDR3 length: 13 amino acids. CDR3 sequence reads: CASRLAGWPPLHF. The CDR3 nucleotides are TGTGCCAGCAGATTGGCAGGGTGGCCACCCCTCCACTTT.

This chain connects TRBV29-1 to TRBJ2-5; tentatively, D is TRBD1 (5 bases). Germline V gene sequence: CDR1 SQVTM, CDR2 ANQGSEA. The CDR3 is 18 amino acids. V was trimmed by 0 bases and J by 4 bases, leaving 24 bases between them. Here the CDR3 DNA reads TGCAGCGTTGAAGATATGACCTCCTCCACAGGTGGCTCAGAGACCCAGTACTTC. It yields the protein CSVEDMTSSTGGSETQYF.

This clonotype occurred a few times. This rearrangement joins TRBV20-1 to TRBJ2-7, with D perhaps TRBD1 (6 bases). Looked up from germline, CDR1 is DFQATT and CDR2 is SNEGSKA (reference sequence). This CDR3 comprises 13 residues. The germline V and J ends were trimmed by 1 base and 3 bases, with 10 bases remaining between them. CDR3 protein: CSARGTQGYEQYF. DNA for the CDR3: TGCAGTGCTAGAGGGACACAGGGCTACGAGCAGTACTTC.

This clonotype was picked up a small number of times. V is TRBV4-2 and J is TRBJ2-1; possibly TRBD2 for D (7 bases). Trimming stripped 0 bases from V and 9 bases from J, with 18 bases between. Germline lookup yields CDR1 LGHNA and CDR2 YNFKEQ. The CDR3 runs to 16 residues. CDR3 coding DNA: TGTGCCAGCAGCCAAGAGGGGGGGCTTGGATGGGGTGAGCAGTTCTTC. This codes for CASSQEGGLGWGEQFF.

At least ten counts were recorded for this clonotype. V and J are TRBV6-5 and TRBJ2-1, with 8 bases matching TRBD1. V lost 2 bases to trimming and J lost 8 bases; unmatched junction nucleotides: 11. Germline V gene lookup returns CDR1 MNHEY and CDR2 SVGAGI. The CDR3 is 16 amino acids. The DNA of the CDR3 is TGTGCCAGCAGTTACATTATGACAGGGGTATCGGATGAGCAGTTCTTC. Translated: CASSYIMTGVSDEQFF.

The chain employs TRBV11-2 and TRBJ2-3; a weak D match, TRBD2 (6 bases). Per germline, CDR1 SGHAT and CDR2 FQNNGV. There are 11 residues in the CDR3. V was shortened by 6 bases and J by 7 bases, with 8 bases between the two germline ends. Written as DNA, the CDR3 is TGTGCCAGCAGACGGACTAATACGCAGTATTTT. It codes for CASRRTNTQYF.

CDR3 loop: CASKPTGGYNSPLHF. The CDR3 DNA reads TGTGCCAGTAAACCGACAGGGGGGTATAATTCACCCCTCCACTTT. The chain recombines TRBV6-1 with TRBJ1-6, with TRBD1 matching 9 bases. Germline CDR1 reads MNHNS; CDR2 reads SASEGT. V dropped 9 bases and J dropped 4; count of bases not matched to a gene: 7. The CDR3 is 15 residues long.

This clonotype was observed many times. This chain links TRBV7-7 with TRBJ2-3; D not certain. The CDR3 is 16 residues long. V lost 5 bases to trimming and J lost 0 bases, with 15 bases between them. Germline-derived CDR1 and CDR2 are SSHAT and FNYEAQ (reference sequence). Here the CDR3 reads CASSPKGWASTDTQYF. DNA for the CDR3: TGTGCCAGCAGCCCAAAGGGTTGGGCGAGCACAGATACGCAGTATTTT.

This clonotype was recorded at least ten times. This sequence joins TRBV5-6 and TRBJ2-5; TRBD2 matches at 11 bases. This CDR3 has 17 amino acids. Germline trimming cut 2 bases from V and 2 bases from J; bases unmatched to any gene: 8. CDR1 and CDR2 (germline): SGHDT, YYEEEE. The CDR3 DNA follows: TGTGCCAGCAGCTTCGGGACTAGCGGTTACATTCAAGAGACCCAGTACTTC. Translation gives CASSFGTSGYIQETQYF. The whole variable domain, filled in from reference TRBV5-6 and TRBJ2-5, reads DAGVTQSPTHLIKTRGQQVTLRCSPKSGHDTVSWYQQALGQGPQFIFQYYEEEERQRGNFPDRFSGHQFPNYSSELNVNALLLGDSALYLCASSFGTSGYIQETQYFGPGTRLLVL.

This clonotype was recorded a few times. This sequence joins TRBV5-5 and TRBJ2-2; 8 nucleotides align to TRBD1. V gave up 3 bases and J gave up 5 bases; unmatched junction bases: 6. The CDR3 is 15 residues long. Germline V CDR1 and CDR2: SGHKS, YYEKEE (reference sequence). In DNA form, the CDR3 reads TGTGCCAGCAGCTCCGGACAGGGATGGACCGGGGAGCTGTTTTTT. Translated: CASSSGQGWTGELFF.

The DNA of the CDR3 is TGTGCCAGCGGCCCCGGGATTAGCGGGGGAACTACAGATACGCAGTATTTT. It codes for CASGPGISGGTTDTQYF. This chain links TRBV5-4 with TRBJ2-3, with TRBD2 matching over 9 bases. The J segment lost 3 bases and the V segment lost 7 bases, leaving 15 bases of the junction unmatched. Germline CDR1 is SGHNT and CDR2 is YYREEE (reference sequence). This CDR3 has 17 amino acids. Complete variable domain (other parts from reference TRBV5-4 and TRBJ2-3): ETGVTQSPTHLIKTRGQQVTLRCSSQSGHNTVSWYQQALGQGPQFIFQYYREEENGRGNFPPRFSGLQFPNYSSELNVNALELDDSALYLCASGPGISGGTTDTQYFGPGTRLTVL.

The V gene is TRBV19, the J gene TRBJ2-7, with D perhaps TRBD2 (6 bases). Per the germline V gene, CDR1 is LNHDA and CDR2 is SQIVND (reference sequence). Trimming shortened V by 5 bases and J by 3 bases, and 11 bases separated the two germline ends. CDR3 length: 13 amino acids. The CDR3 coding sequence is TGTGCCAGTAGTTGGGATAGCGGCTACGAGCAGTACTTC. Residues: CASSWDSGYEQYF.

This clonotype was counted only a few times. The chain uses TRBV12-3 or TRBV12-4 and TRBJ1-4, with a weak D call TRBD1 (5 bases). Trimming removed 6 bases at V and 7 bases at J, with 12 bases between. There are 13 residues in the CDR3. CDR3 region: CASSIAGTEKLFF. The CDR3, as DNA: TGTGCCAGCAGCATTGCCGGGACTGAAAAACTGTTTTTT.

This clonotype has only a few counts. The CDR3 coding sequence is TGCGCCAGCAGTGATTTGAGGCGGGGGAGGGGTGAAGCTTTCTTT. Amino acids: CASSDLRRGRGEAFF. This chain joins TRBV10-2 and TRBJ1-1, with D perhaps matching TRBD1 (5 bases). The CDR3 sequence is 15 residues long. In germline, CDR1 is WSHSY, CDR2 SAAADI. Trimming pared 3 bases from V and 7 bases from J, leaving 18 bases between.

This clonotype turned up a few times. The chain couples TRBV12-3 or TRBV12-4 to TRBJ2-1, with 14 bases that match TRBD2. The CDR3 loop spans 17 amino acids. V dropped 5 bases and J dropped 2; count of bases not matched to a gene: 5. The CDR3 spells CASSPGLAGGAYNEQFF. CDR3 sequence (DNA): TGTGCCAGCAGTCCTGGACTAGCGGGGGGAGCCTACAATGAGCAGTTCTTC.